This T cell receptor beta chain was sequenced for a study of cytomegalovirus exposure and HLA in healthy donors. Looked up from germline, CDR1 is MDHEN and CDR2 is SYDVKM. With 4 bases clipped from V and 3 bases from J, the junction kept 6 bases outside the gene matches. CDR3 length: 14 residues. Study results and limitations: It was only CMV serostatus that was available as immune exposure information. A later analysis linked a missense variant in DCLRE1C to the trimming of TCR beta V and J genes. Later, an analysis showed that TCR beta chains associated with HLA were more clonally expanded than others that were equally common.

The PCR had 60 Vbeta and 13 Jbeta primers. Sequencing was performed with immunoSEQ multiplex PCR; in TCRdb, only in-frame clones are kept and a portion is missing. The sample yields around 260,000 clones, 80% seen once. As to this clone: The antigen is undetermined.

The chain recombines TRBV28 with TRBJ2-7; 7 bases agree with TRBD1. The sequencing input was PBMCs. The receptor comes from a girl aged 2 to 10 in good health and CMV-seronegative. CDR3 loop: CASSSGTVVYEQYF. As DNA, the CDR3 is TGTGCCAGCAGTTCCGGGACAGTGGTCTACGAGCAGTACTTC.